This T cell receptor (beta chain) originates from a study of tumor-infiltrating lymphocytes in primary liver carcinoma. The germline V gene has CDR1 ENHRY and CDR2 SYGVKD. The CDR3 contains 13 residues. As concerns this clonotype: A read error may produce the germline difference seen at one junction end.

From roughly 20-30 mg of unsorted bulk tissue, DNA and RNA were co-extracted together. Researchers generated TCR beta cDNA from approximately 0.55 ug of total RNA, relying on a constant-region primer. ARM-PCR was slightly modified, and three nested multiplex PCR rounds with it gave rise to the TCR beta libraries. The study ran its first two PCR rounds for nine to eleven cycles each, using TRBV1-TRBV30 forward primers and a C-beta reverse primer. TCRdb used MiXCR to reprocess the multiplex PCR reads, holding one entry per CDR3 protein. The sample shows over 75,000 distinct CDR3 sequences, roughly 70% of them seen only once.

The sequenced material came from tumor-adjacent normal liver tissue. The V and J genes are TRBV10-3 and TRBJ1-2; 10 positions match TRBD1. The source of this sequence is a man in his forties or fifties with primary liver carcinoma and hepatitis B virus infection. CDR3 DNA sequence: TGTGCCATCAGTGGGGACAGGGGCTATGACTACACCTTC. Translated: CAISGDRGYDYTF.